Shown below are 8 T cell receptor beta chains from a single sample sequenced in a study of long-term antiretroviral therapy in people with HIV. They ran version v3.0 of the immunoSEQ assay at survey level. TCRdb's copy holds only in-frame clones and misses some; the assay was immunoSEQ multiplex PCR. The sample shows about 39,000 clones, approximately 87% of them seen only once. The sample was unsorted PBMCs, taken 1.2 years after starting antiretroviral therapy. Receptors originate from a woman between 50 and 59 years old with HIV.

V and J are TRBV27 and TRBJ2-7, with TRBD2 matching 9 bases. Per the germline V gene, CDR1 is MNHEY and CDR2 is SMNVEV (reference sequence). The junction had 5 bases not matched to a gene; V was cut back by 0 bases and J by 2 bases. The CDR3 is 16 amino acids. CDR3 bases: TGTGCCAGCAGTTTATCCCCGGGACTAGCCACCTACGAGCAGTACTTC. Translating it yields CASSLSPGLATYEQYF.

This clone was seen just once. This chain connects TRBV7-8 to TRBJ2-7; 9 bases fit TRBD1. With V trimmed by 5 bases and J by 5 bases, 10 bases remained unmatched. This CDR3 comprises 15 residues. Germline values: CDR1 SGHVS, CDR2 FQNEAQ. The DNA for the CDR3 is TGTGCCAGCAGCGTAAAAGGGGGACAGGGCGACGAGCAGTACTTC. As protein: CASSVKGGQGDEQYF.

The V call is TRBV30, the J call TRBJ1-4, with a tentative D call TRBD1 (5 bases). The CDR3 is made up of 13 amino acids. CDR1 is GTSNPN, CDR2 SVGIG, per germline (reference sequence). The ends were cut back, 2 bases at V and 5 bases at J, with 9 bases in the middle. The CDR3 loop reads CAWSRQSNEKLFF. CDR3 DNA: TGTGCCTGGAGTCGACAGAGCAATGAAAAACTGTTTTTT.

The rearrangement joins TRBV27 to TRBJ2-7; possible D gene TRBD1, 6 bases. Germline CDR1 is MNHEY and CDR2 is SMNVEV (reference sequence). Trimming stripped 5 bases from V and 3 bases from J, with 11 bases between. The CDR3 is 13 amino acids. The CDR3: CASSLGQIYEQYF. CDR3 DNA: TGTGCCAGCAGTCTAGGACAGATCTACGAGCAGTACTTC.

The chain combines TRBV7-9 with TRBJ2-7, with 14 nucleotides matching TRBD2. This CDR3 contains 16 residues. Losses at the gene ends were 5 bases for V and 1 base for J; bases not matched to a gene: 4. Germline CDR1 is SEHNR and CDR2 is FQNEAQ (reference sequence). In DNA form, the CDR3 reads TGTGCCAGCAGCATGGGACTAGCGGGGGCATCCTACGAGCAGTACTTC. Amino acids: CASSMGLAGASYEQYF.

The rearrangement uses TRBV7-3 and TRBJ2-4; D may be TRBD1 (6 bases). The CDR3 consists of 14 residues. From germline, CDR1 is SGHTA and CDR2 FQGTGA. V lost 2 bases to trimming and J lost 6 bases, with 11 bases between them. CDR3 region: CASSLAGAGNIQYF. CDR3 nucleotide sequence: TGTGCCAGCAGCTTAGCAGGGGCCGGAAACATTCAGTACTTC.

The chain is built from TRBV7-9 and TRBJ2-7; a weak D match, TRBD1 (5 bases). Trimming took 1 base from V and 3 from J, leaving 16 bases between them. The germline gives CDR1 SEHNR, CDR2 FQNEAQ (reference sequence). CDR3 length equals 16 residues. The CDR3: CASSLETQGFDYEQYF. Written as DNA, the CDR3 is TGTGCCAGCAGCTTAGAGACGCAGGGTTTCGACTACGAGCAGTACTTC.

V and J are TRBV27 and TRBJ1-1, with D possibly being TRBD1 (6 bases). This CDR3 is built from 16 residues. Germline lookup yields CDR1 MNHEY and CDR2 SMNVEV (reference sequence). V was trimmed by 4 bases and J by 1 base, leaving 16 bases between them. The CDR3 DNA follows: TGTGCCAGCAGTTCAAACAGGGCGCTCCCGAACACTGAAGCTTTCTTT. This codes for CASSSNRALPNTEAFF.